These T cell receptor beta chains were read from a single sample in a study of OX40 agonist ivuxolimab in advanced cancers. Data came from immunoSEQ multiplex PCR; TCRdb stores just in-frame clones and leaves some out. The sample contains 70,000 to 95,000 clones, over 90% of which appear only once. This specimen was CD4+ or CD8+ T cells sorted from blood, taken in a trial of the OX40 agonist ivuxolimab. These receptors were taken from an adult with an advanced solid tumor such as melanoma, head and neck, liver or kidney cancer. The conserved cysteine and the conserved F or W are not part of the CDR3 here. The size field is filled for only some rows; it gives once, few, many or a size class.

j_call	v_call	clone_size	cdr3_aa
TRBJ2-7	TRBV27	.	ASSLSPPGHQTTYEQY
TRBJ2-2	TRBV7-3	once	ASSLSGGELF
TRBJ1-1	TRBV21-1	.	ASSKIPRLLYVSDTEAF
TRBJ1-1	TRBV18	few	ASSSGQNSEAF
TRBJ2-1	TRBV7-9	.	ASSPKASKADEQF
TRBJ1-5	TRBV6-6	.	ASSYGRQPQH
TRBJ1-1	TRBV5-6	few	ASTWTGPMNTEAF
TRBJ2-6	TRBV28	.	ASSLPGSGANVLT
TRBJ1-3	TRBV5-1	.	ASSSTGPGNTIY
TRBJ2-7	TRBV27	.	ASSLKAGGGYEQY
TRBJ2-2	TRBV7-8	.	ASSLSVRWTGGWPQYTGELF
TRBJ2-3	TRBV18	.	ASSLETGTGGQSDTQY
TRBJ1-4	TRBV28	.	ASSFGGTNEKLF
TRBJ2-5	TRBV7-9	.	ASSLGTSTGGQETQY
TRBJ1-6	TRBV2	.	ASSVITPLH
TRBJ1-4	TRBV7-6	few	ASSSREGGEKLF
TRBJ2-5	TRBV4-1	.	ASSQDASWSFEETQY
TRBJ2-5	TRBV11-3	.	ASSGGTSGGEETQY
TRBJ2-7	TRBV7-9	.	ASSPRTGGRDEQY
TRBJ2-7	TRBV11-3	.	ASSQGQGRPWYEQY
TRBJ1-5	TRBV28	once	ASSVVDQPQH
TRBJ2-7	TRBV7-2	once	ASSQERQGNQQY
TRBJ1-1	TRBV6-6	.	ASSYGNFRNPEAF
TRBJ1-6	TRBV4-1	.	ASSPGRVNSPLH
TRBJ2-3	TRBV7-3	.	ASSPTLSGANTQY
TRBJ1-2	TRBV29-1	once	SVTGNYGYT
TRBJ2-1	TRBV11-1	.	ASSLVIAASLI
TRBJ2-6	TRBV19	.	ASRYYKGNSGANVLT
TRBJ2-7	TRBV4-1	few	ASSQVASGSYEQY
TRBJ2-3	TRBV7-3	.	ASRQGAGWTDTQY
TRBJ1-5	TRBV28	.	ASSFVLGWPQH
TRBJ1-1	TRBV18	.	ASSPWGGRDTEAF
TRBJ1-1	TRBV7-2	.	ASSLRGQGVNTEAF
TRBJ1-2	TRBV18	once	ASSPQGQGYT
TRBJ2-2	TRBV7-2	.	ASSPTAGELF
TRBJ2-1	TRBV5-1	once	ASSLVAGVSGNEQF
TRBJ1-6	TRBV7-2	few	ASSLGNYNSPLH
TRBJ1-1	TRBV25-1	.	ASTANRAGTEAF
TRBJ2-3	TRBV7-2	.	ASSLAGLSTDTQY
TRBJ2-5	TRBV9	.	ASSVEVIPETQY
TRBJ2-1	TRBV2	.	ASSEANPSYNEQF
TRBJ1-1	TRBV11-3	.	ASSSTGGDTEAF
TRBJ2-2	TRBV7-3	.	ASSSQREGPGELF
TRBJ1-1	TRBV5-1	.	ASSLGRVVNTEAF
TRBJ2-7	TRBV4-1	.	ASSQGDHTPYEQY
TRBJ1-6	TRBV28	.	ASGHSPLH
TRBJ1-5	TRBV7-9	.	ASSLGDRLEQPQH
TRBJ2-3	TRBV29-1	.	SVLGPSTDTQY
TRBJ2-6	TRBV2	few	ASSAGYGANVLT
TRBJ1-1	TRBV30	.	ASVPSRVTEAF
TRBJ1-4	TRBV14	.	ASSVDNTEKLF
TRBJ2-3	TRBV28	.	ASSLPGLAGADTQY
TRBJ2-7	TRBV5-4	once	ASSLVGRGGGGEQY
TRBJ2-3	TRBV18	.	ASSPQGIQETQY
TRBJ2-7	TRBV7-9	.	ASSLSGAGSYEQY